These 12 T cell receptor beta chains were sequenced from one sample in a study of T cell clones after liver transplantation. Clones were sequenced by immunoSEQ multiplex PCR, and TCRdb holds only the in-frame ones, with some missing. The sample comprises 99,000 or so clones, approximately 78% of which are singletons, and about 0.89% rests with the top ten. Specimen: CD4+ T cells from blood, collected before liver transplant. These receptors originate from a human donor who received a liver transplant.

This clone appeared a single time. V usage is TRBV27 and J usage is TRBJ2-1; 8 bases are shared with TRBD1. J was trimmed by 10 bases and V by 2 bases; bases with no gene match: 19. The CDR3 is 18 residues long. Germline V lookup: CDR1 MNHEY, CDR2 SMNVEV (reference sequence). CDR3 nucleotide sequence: TGTGCCAGCAGTTTACTCCAACCGGGACAGGCCTCGCAGAAGGAGCAGTTCTTC. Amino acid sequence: CASSLLQPGQASQKEQFF.

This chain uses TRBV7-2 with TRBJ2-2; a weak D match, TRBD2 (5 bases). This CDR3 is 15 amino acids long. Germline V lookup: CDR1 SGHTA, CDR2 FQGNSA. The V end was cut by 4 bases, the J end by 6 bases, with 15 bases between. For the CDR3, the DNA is TGTGCCAGCAGCTCCCCCGGGGTTCGCGCCGGGGAGCTGTTTTTT. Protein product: CASSSPGVRAGELFF.

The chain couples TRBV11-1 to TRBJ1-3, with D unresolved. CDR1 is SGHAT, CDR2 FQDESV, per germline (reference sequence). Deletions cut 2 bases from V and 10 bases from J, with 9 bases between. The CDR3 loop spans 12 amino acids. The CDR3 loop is CASSLLGRTIYF. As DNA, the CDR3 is TGTGCCAGCAGCTTACTCGGGAGAACCATATATTTT.

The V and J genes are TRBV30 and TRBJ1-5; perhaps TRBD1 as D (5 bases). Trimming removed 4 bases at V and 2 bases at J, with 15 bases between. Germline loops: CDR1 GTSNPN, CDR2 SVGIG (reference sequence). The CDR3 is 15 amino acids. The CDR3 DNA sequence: TGTGCCTGGACTAAACCGGGACCTCGCAATCAGCCCCAGCATTTT. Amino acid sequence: CAWTKPGPRNQPQHF.

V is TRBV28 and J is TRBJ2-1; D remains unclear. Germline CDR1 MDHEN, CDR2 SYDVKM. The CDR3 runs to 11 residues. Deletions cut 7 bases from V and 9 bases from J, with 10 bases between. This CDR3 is CASTLGSEQFF. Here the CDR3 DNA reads TGTGCCAGCACCCTAGGAAGTGAGCAGTTCTTC.

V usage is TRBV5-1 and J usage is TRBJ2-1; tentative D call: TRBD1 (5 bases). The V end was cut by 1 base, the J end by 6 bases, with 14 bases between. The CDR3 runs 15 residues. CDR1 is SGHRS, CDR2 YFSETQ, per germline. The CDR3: CASSLTYDSFNEQFF. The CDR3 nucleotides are TGCGCCAGCAGCTTGACATACGACAGCTTCAATGAGCAGTTCTTC.

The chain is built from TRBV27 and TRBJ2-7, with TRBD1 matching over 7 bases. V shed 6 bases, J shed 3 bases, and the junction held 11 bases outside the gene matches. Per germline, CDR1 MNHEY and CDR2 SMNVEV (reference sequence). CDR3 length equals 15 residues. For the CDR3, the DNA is TGTGCCAGCAGCCCCTCAGGGGGACAGAACTACGAGCAGTACTTC. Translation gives CASSPSGGQNYEQYF.

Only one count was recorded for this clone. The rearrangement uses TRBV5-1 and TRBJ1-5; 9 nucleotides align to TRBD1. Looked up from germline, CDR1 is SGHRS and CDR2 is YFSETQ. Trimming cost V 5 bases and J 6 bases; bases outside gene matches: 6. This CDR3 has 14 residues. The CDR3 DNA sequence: TGCGCCAGCAGTGTGGGACAGGGCACTCAGCCCCAGCATTTT. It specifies CASSVGQGTQPQHF.

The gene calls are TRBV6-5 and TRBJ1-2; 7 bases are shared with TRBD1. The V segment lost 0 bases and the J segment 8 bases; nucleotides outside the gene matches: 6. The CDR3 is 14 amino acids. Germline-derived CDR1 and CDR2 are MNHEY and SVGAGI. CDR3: CASSYSTGTAGYTF. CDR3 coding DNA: TGTGCCAGCAGTTACTCGACCGGGACAGCCGGCTACACCTTC.

The CDR3: CASSAPLGAGTYNEQFF. The DNA of the CDR3 is TGCGCCAGCAGCGCTCCGCTGGGCGCAGGCACCTACAATGAGCAGTTCTTC. The chain employs TRBV5-1 and TRBJ2-1; D not certain. The CDR3 is made up of 17 amino acids. Germline-derived CDR1 and CDR2 are SGHRS and YFSETQ. V lost 4 bases and J 2 bases, leaving 19 bases between the germline ends.

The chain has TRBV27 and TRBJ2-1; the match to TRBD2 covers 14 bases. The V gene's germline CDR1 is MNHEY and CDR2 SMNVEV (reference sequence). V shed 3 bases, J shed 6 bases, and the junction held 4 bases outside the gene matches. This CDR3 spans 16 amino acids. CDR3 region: CASSFLGLAGGNEQFF. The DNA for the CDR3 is TGTGCCAGCAGTTTCCTCGGACTAGCGGGAGGCAATGAGCAGTTCTTC.

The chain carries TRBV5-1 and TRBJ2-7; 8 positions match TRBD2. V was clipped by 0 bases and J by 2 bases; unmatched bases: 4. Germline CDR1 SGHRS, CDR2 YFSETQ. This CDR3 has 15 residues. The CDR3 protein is CASSLVREGPYEQYF. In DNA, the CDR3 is TGCGCCAGCAGCTTGGTACGGGAGGGTCCCTACGAGCAGTACTTC.